This T cell receptor (beta chain) was documented in a study of blood T cells in healthy people across ages. Trimming took 4 bases from V and 6 from J, leaving 16 bases between them. The CDR3 has 14 amino acids. The germline V gene encodes CDR1 SGHRS and CDR2 YFSETQ. The second PCR ran roughly 7 to 12 cycles with a sample-barcoded 5' primer and J-beta primers. In TCRdb, the 5' RACE reads were re-called with MiXCR into one record per CDR3 protein. The table records about 540,000 distinct CDR3 sequences, around 24% of them present only once. Study-level findings and limits: Long-lived and aged donors differed, with more naive CD4+ cells and higher diversity in the long-lived.

This clonotype was found many times. Its antigen is unknown. In addition, the sample was reused for a study of T cells of mothers and their children.

The chain combines TRBV5-1 with TRBJ1-1; D perhaps matches TRBD1 (5 bases). Sequencing used blood. This receptor was obtained from a boy younger than 18 in good health. CDR3 in DNA: TGCGCCAGCAGCCGCCGGCAGGGAACCTCTGAAGCTTTCTTT. Amino acid sequence: CASSRRQGTSEAFF. The complete variable domain, with remaining parts taken from reference TRBV5-1 and TRBJ1-1, reads KAGVTQTPRYLIKTRGQQVTLSCSPISGHRSVSWYQQTPGQGLQFLFEYFSETQRNKGNFPGRFSGRQFSNSRSEMNVSTLELGDSALYLCASSRRQGTSEAFFGQGTRLTVV.